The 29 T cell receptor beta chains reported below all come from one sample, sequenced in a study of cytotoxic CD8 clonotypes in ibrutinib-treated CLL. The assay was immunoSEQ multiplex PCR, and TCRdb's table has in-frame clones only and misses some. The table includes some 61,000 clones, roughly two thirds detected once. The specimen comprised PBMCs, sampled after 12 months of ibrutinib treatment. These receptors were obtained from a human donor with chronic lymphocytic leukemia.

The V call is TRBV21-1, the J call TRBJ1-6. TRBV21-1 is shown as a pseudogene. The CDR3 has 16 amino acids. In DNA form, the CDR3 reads TGTGCCAGCAGCTACCACAGTAGGGGGGCAAATTCACCCCTCCACTTT. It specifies CASSYHSRGANSPLHF.

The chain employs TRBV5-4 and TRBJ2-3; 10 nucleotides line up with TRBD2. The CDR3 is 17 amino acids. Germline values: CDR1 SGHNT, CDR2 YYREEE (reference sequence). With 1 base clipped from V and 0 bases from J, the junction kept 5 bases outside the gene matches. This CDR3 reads CASSLFVAGGSTDTQYF. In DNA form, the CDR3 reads TGTGCCAGCAGCTTGTTCGTAGCGGGGGGTAGCACAGATACGCAGTATTTT.

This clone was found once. The CDR3 here is CASSLQAYGYTF. The CDR3 region has the DNA TGTGCCAGCAGTTTACAGGCGTATGGCTACACCTTC. The chain couples TRBV28 to TRBJ1-2; D is unresolved. Germline CDR1 and CDR2: MDHEN and SYDVKM. V shed 2 bases and J shed 5 bases, with 6 bases lying between them. The CDR3 length is 12 residues.

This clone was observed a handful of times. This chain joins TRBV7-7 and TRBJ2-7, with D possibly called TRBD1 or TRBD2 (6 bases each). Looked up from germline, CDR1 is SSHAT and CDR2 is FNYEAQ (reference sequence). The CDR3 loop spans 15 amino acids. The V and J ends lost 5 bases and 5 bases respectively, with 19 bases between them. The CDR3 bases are TGTGCCAGCAGCCCCAGGTGGGGGGCCGGGGACGAGCAGTACTTC. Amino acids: CASSPRWGAGDEQYF.

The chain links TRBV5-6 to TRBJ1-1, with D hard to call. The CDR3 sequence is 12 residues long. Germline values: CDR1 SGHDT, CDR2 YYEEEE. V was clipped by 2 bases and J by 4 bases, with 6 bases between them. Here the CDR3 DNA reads TGTGCCAGCAGCTTTTTGGTCACTGAAGCTTTCTTT. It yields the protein CASSFLVTEAFF.

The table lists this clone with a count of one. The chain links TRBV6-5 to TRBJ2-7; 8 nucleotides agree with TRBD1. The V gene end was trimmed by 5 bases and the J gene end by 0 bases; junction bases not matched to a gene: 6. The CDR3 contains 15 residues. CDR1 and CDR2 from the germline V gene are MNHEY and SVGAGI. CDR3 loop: CASSARDRRSYEQYF. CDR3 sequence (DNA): TGTGCCAGCAGTGCCCGGGACAGGCGCTCCTACGAGCAGTACTTC.

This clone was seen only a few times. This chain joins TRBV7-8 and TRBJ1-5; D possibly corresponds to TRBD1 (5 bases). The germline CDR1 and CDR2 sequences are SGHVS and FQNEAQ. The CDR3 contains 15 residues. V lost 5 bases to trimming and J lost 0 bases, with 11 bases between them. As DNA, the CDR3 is TGTGCCAGCAGCAACGGGACCTATAGCAATCAGCCCCAGCATTTT. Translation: CASSNGTYSNQPQHF.

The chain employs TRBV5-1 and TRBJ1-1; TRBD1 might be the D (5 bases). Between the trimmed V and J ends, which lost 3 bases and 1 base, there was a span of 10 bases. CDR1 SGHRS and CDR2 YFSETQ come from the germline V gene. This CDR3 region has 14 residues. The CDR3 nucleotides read TGCGCCAGCAGCTACCAAACAGGGAACACTGAAGCTTTCTTT. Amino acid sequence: CASSYQTGNTEAFF.

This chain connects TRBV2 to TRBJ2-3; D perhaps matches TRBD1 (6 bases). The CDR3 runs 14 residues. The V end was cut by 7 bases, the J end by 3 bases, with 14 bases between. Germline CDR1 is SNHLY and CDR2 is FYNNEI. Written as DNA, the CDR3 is TGTGCCAGCAATCCGGACAGAACGACAGATACGCAGTATTTT. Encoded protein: CASNPDRTTDTQYF.

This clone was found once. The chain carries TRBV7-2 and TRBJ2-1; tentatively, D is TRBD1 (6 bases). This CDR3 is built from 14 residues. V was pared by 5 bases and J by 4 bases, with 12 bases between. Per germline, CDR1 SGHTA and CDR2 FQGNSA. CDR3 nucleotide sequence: TGTGCCAGCAGCAGGGACACGAATTACAATGAGCAGTTCTTC. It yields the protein CASSRDTNYNEQFF.

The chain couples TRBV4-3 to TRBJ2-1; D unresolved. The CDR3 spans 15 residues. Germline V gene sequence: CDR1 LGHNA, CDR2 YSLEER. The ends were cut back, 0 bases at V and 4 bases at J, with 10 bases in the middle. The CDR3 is CASSQDIRQYNEQFF. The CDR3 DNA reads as TGCGCCAGCAGCCAAGATATCAGGCAGTACAATGAGCAGTTCTTC.

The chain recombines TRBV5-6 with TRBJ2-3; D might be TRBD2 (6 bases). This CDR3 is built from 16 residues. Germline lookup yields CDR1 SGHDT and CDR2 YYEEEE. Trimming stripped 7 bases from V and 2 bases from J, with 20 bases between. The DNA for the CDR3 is TGTGCCAGCTCCTCCCGGCGGGGCCGTGTCACAGATACGCAGTATTTT. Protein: CASSSRRGRVTDTQYF.

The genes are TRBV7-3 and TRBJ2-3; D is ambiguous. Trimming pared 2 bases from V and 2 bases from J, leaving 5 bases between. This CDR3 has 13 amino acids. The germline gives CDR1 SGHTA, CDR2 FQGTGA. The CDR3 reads CASSLFLTDTQYF. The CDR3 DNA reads TGTGCCAGCAGCTTATTCCTCACAGATACGCAGTATTTT.

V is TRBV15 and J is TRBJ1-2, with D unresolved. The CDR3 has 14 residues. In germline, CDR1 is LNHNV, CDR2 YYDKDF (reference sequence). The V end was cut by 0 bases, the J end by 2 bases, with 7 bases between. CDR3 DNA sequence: TGTGCCACCAGCAGAGATCTGGGGAACTATGGCTACACCTTC. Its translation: CATSRDLGNYGYTF.

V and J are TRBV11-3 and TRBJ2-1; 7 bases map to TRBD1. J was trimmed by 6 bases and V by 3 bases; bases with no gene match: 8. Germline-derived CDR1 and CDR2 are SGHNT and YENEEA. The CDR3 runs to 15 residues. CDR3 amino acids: CASSLRQGRGNEQFF. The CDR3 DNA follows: TGTGCCAGCAGCTTGCGACAGGGAAGGGGCAATGAGCAGTTCTTC.

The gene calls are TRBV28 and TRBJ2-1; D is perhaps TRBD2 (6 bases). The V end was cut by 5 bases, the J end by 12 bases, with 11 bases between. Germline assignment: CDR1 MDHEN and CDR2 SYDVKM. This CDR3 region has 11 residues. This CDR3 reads CASSAWRGQFF. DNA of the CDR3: TGTGCCAGCAGTGCGTGGCGGGGGCAGTTCTTC.

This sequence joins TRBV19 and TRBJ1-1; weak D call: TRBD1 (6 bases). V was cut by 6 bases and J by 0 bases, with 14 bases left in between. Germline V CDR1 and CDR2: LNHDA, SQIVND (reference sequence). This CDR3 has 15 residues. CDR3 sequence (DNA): TGTGCCAGTAGAACGGGGGCCGGAATGAACACTGAAGCTTTCTTT. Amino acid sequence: CASRTGAGMNTEAFF.

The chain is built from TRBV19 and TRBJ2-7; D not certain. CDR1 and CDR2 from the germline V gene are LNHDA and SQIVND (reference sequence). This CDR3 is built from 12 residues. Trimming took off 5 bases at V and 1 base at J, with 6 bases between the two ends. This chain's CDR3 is CASSSRSYEQYF. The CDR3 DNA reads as TGTGCCAGTAGTTCTCGATCCTACGAGCAGTACTTC.

In nucleotides, the CDR3 is TGTGCCAGCAGCGTAGCCCCGGGGTCCGGCTCTGGGGCCAACGTCCTGACTTTC. Protein: CASSVAPGSGSGANVLTF. The chain joins TRBV9 to TRBJ2-6, with D maybe TRBD2 (5 bases). Deletions cut 0 bases from V and 0 bases from J, with 13 bases between. CDR3 length equals 18 residues. Per germline, CDR1 SGDLS and CDR2 YYNGEE.

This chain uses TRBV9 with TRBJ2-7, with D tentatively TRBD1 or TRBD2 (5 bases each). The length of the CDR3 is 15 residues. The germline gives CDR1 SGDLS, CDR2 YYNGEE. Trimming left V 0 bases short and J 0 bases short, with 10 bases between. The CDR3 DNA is TGTGCCAGCAGCGTAGCCGGGACGCACTCCTACGAGCAGTACTTC. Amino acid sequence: CASSVAGTHSYEQYF.

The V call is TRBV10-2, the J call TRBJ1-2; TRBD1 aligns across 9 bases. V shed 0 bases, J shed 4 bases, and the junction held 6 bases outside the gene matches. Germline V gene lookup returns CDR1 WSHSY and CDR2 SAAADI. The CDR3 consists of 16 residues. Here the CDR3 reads CASSESGQGSGYGYTF. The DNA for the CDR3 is TGCGCCAGCAGTGAGTCGGGACAGGGCTCGGGCTATGGCTACACCTTC.

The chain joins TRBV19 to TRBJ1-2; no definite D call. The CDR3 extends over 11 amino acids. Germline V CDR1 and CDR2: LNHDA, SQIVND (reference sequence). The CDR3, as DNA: TGTGCAAGCGACGGCATCTATGGCTACACCTTC. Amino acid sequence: CASDGIYGYTF.

The CDR3 nucleotides are TGTGCCAGCAGCCTCACAGGGGTGGCCGGGGAGCTGTTTTTT. The encoded protein is CASSLTGVAGELFF. The rearrangement joins TRBV7-2 to TRBJ2-2, with 7 bases aligning to TRBD1. CDR1 and CDR2 (germline): SGHTA, FQGNSA. V lost 5 bases to trimming and J lost 6 bases; unmatched junction nucleotides: 6. The CDR3 is made up of 14 amino acids.

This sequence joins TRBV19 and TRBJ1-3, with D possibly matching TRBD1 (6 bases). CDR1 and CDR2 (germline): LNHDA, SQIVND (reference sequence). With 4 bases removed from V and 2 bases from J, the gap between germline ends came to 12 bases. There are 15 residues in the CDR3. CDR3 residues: CASSTGQSPGNTIYF. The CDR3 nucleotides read TGTGCCAGTAGTACAGGACAGAGCCCTGGAAACACCATATATTTT.

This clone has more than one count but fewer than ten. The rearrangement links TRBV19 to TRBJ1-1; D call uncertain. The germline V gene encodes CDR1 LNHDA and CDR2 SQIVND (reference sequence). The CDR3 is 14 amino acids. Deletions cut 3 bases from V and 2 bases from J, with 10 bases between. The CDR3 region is CASSILYRNTEAFF. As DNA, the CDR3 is TGTGCCAGTAGTATTCTGTACAGAAACACTGAAGCTTTCTTT.

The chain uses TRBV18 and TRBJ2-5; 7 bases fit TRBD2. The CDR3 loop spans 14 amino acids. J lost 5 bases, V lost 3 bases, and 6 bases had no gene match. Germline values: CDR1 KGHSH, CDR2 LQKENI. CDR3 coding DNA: TGTGCCAGCTCACCTGTCGGGGGGTCGGAGACCCAGTACTTC. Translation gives CASSPVGGSETQYF.

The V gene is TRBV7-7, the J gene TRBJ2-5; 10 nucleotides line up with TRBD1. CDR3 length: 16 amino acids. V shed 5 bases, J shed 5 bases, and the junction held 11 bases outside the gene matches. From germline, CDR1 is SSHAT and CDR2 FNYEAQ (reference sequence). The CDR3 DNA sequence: TGTGCCAGCAGCCCACCGGGACAGGGGACCTGGGAGACCCAGTACTTC. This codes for CASSPPGQGTWETQYF.

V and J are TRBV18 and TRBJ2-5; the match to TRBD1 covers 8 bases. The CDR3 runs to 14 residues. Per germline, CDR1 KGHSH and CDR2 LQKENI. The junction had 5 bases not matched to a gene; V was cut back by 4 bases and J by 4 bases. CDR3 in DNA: TGTGCCAGCTCACAAAGCAGGGGGCGAGAGACCCAGTACTTC. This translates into CASSQSRGRETQYF.

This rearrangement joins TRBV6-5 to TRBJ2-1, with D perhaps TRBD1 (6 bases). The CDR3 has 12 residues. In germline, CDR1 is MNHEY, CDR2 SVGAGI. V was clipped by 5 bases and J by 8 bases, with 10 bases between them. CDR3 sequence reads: CASSSRGHEQFF. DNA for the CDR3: TGTGCCAGCAGTAGCAGGGGCCATGAGCAGTTCTTC.